This TCR beta chain was retrieved from a study of technical replicates of blood from several donors. Germline V gene sequence: CDR1 SGHTS, CDR2 YDEGEE. Germline trimming cut 4 bases from V and 0 bases from J; bases unmatched to any gene: 8. This CDR3 has 17 residues. Some clones are missing from TCRdb's copy, which holds only in-frame ones; the method was immunoSEQ multiplex PCR. This sample has tens of thousands of clones, with around 84% found just once. Within the sample, this clone is medium-sized (0.01 to 0.1%). The J gene is TRBJ2-1, the V gene TRBV5-8, with 9 bases fitting TRBD2. The sequenced sample was PBMCs. The TCR was taken from a human donor in good health. Some clones in this sample may be carry-over from other donors' samples. In DNA, the CDR3 is TGTGCCAGCAGCCCGGATCTAGCGGGGAGCTCCTACAATGAGCAGTTCTTC. Translation gives CASSPDLAGSSYNEQFF.